This entry features one TCR beta chain sequence. Sequenced by immunoSEQ multiplex PCR; TCRdb stores in-frame clones only, minus some. Among around 120,000 clones listed, approximately 90% were seen once. This sample was taken from a study of T cell responses to AZD1222 COVID-19 vaccine. The germline V gene encodes CDR1 SEHNR and CDR2 FQNEAQ (reference sequence). The CDR3 has 15 amino acids. V was cut by 2 bases and J by 7 bases, with 12 bases left in between. This sequence joins TRBV7-9 and TRBJ1-6, with D possibly TRBD1 on 6 matching bases. Sample: peripheral blood, taken on day 0 of AZD1222 vaccination. This TCR was sampled from an adult in good health. The CDR3 DNA is TGTGCCAGCAGCTTACTATCAGGGGAGAATTCACCCCTCCACTTT. This encodes CASSLLSGENSPLHF.